This paragraph covers one T cell receptor beta chain sequence. What it binds is unknown. This sample was included in a study of T cell responses to AZD1222 COVID-19 vaccine. Findings and caveats of the study: The peak T cell response came first, and repertoires were sampled only after it. Researchers report vaccine-associated CD4 TCRs spanning spike, with dominance at 160-218 and 743-854.

The data were produced by immunoSEQ multiplex PCR, yet TCRdb's version contains in-frame clones alone and is incomplete. This sample has under 200,000 clones, with approximately 94% found just once. V lost 4 bases and J lost 0; bases outside the gene matches: 1. The length of the CDR3 is 15 residues. The germline V gene has CDR1 SGHTA and CDR2 FQGNSA. This TCR came from an adult who received the MenACWY meningococcal vaccine as a control. J is TRBJ2-2 and V is TRBV7-2, with 8 bases aligning to TRBD1. Sample: peripheral blood, taken 28 days after the second dose of the MenACWY control vaccine. CDR3 nucleotides: TGTGCCAGCAGCTCGGACAGGGCGAACACCGGGGAGCTGTTTTTT. Encoded protein: CASSSDRANTGELFF.